This TCR beta chain emerged from a study of T cells after posttransplantation cyclophosphamide. Controls had myeloablative marrow grafts with methotrexate and calcineurin inhibitor, sampled at 1 year. The germline gives CDR1 SGDLS, CDR2 YYNGEE. The J segment lost 2 bases and the V segment lost 1 base, leaving 3 bases of the junction unmatched. The CDR3 length is 15 residues. Study outcomes and limitations: Recipient CMV seropositivity and CMV reactivation strongly tracked TRB clonality.

The method was immunoSEQ multiplex PCR; TCRdb's version includes in-frame clones alone and lacks a portion of them. The table shows roughly 20,000 clones, with more than 70% occurring only once. This clone was recorded a few times. Its target is not known. The input for sequencing was PBMCs, taken after an allogeneic stem cell transplant with a calcineurin inhibitor and methotrexate. The receptor was derived from a female patient aged 45 to 65 who received an allogeneic stem cell transplant from an unrelated donor, was CMV-positive, and had chronic GVHD only. Some T cells may arise from the graft donor. The chain joins TRBV9 to TRBJ2-1; 7 bases line up with TRBD1. The CDR3 nucleotides read TGTGCCAGCAGCGTACAGGGGGTAGCCTACAATGAGCAGTTCTTC. This codes for CASSVQGVAYNEQFF.